Presented here are 8 T cell receptor beta chains from one specimen sequenced in a study of Tregs in tolerant kidney transplant recipients. Libraries were prepared by immunoSEQ multiplex PCR; TCRdb keeps only in-frame clonotypes and omits some of them. The profile covers just under 65,000 clones, with 95% to 98% appearing a single time and around 0.34% taken by the ten largest. This specimen was Tregs from blood, taken before the transplant. These receptors were collected from a human donor who received a combined kidney and bone marrow transplant.

The chain links TRBV19 to TRBJ2-3, with D perhaps TRBD2 (6 bases). The CDR3 sequence is 14 residues long. CDR1 LNHDA and CDR2 SQIVND come from the germline V gene (reference sequence). With 3 bases removed from V and 0 bases from J, the gap between germline ends came to 7 bases. Here the CDR3 reads CASSIGGSTDTQYF. CDR3 DNA: TGTGCCAGTAGTATCGGGGGTAGCACAGATACGCAGTATTTT.

V and J are TRBV29-1 and TRBJ2-3; 8 nucleotides align to TRBD2. Per germline, CDR1 SQVTM and CDR2 ANQGSEA. Trimming removed 5 bases from V and 0 bases from J; junction bases left unmatched: 7. CDR3 length: 15 amino acids. The CDR3 DNA sequence: TGCAGCGTTAGCGGGAGCGTAGTTAGCACAGATACGCAGTATTTT. As protein: CSVSGSVVSTDTQYF.

DNA of the CDR3: TGTGCCAGTAGTGGAAACAGGGGATCGACCGGGGAGCTGTTTTTT. This sequence encodes CASSGNRGSTGELFF. The chain joins TRBV19 to TRBJ2-2, with 7 nucleotides matching TRBD1. Germline CDR1 is LNHDA and CDR2 is SQIVND (reference sequence). The CDR3 is made up of 15 amino acids. With V trimmed by 5 bases and J by 5 bases, 8 bases remained unmatched.

This sequence joins TRBV30 and TRBJ2-7, with TRBD1 identical over 9 bases. The germline V gene has CDR1 GTSNPN and CDR2 SVGIG (reference sequence). This CDR3 is built from 14 residues. With V trimmed by 1 base and J by 7 bases, 8 bases remained unmatched. The CDR3 protein is CAWSADRGTTEQYF. DNA of the CDR3: TGTGCCTGGAGTGCGGACAGGGGAACGACGGAGCAGTACTTC.

V and J are TRBV11-3 and TRBJ1-1, with a weak D call TRBD1 (6 bases). The germline gives CDR1 SGHNT, CDR2 YENEEA. V was pared by 5 bases and J by 3 bases, with 25 bases between. The length of the CDR3 is 18 residues. The CDR3 sequence is CASSLPVEIKPGDTEAFF. As DNA, the CDR3 is TGTGCCAGCAGCCTGCCAGTTGAAATAAAACCAGGGGACACTGAAGCTTTCTTT.

V is TRBV12-5 and J is TRBJ1-4; 10 bases fit TRBD1. The germline CDR1 and CDR2 sequences are LGHNT and FRNRAP. With V trimmed by 1 base and J by 7 bases, 6 bases remained unmatched. The CDR3 has 16 residues. The CDR3 region has the DNA TGTGCTAGTGGTTTGGGGGGACAGGGGTGGGGTGAAAAACTGTTTTTT. Its translation is CASGLGGQGWGEKLFF. The variable domain in full, with the rest retrieved from reference TRBV12-5 and TRBJ1-4, is DARVTQTPRHKVTEMGQEVTMRCQPILGHNTVFWYRQTMMQGLELLAYFRNRAPLDDSGMPKDRFSAEMPDATLATLKIQPSEPRDSAVYFCASGLGGQGWGEKLFFGSGTQLSVL.

The V gene is TRBV5-8, the J gene TRBJ1-5, with 9 bases lining up with TRBD1. CDR1 and CDR2 from the germline V gene are SGHTS and YDEGEE. The CDR3 covers 16 residues. Trimming took 3 bases from V and 4 from J; bases not matched to a gene: 8. Written as DNA, the CDR3 is TGTGCCAGCAGCTCACGGGACAGGGTTCGGAATCAGCCCCAGCATTTT. Amino acids: CASSSRDRVRNQPQHF.

The V call is TRBV4-2, the J call TRBJ2-1, with D possibly TRBD2 on 6 matching bases. The CDR3 extends over 18 amino acids. The V gene lost 0 bases and the J gene lost 1 base, with 16 bases spanning the gap. The germline V gene encodes CDR1 LGHNA and CDR2 YNFKEQ. CDR3 in DNA: TGTGCCAGCAGCCAAGATAAATTAGGAGCGGGTTCCTACAATGAGCAGTTCTTC. This codes for CASSQDKLGAGSYNEQFF.